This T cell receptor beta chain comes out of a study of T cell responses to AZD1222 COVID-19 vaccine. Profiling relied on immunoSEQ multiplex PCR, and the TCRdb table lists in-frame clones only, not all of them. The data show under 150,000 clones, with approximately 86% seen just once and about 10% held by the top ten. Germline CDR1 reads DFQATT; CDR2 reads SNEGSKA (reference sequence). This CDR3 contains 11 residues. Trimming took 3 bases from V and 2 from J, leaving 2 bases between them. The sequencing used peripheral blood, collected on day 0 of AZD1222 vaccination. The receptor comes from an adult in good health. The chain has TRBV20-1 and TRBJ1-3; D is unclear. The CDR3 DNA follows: TGCAGTGCTAGGACTGGAAACACCATATATTTT. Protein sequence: CSARTGNTIYF.